The entry below gives a single TCR beta chain sequence along with its context. No cognate antigen has been identified for it. Base qualities are not recorded, but no much larger clone differs from it by a single base. Libraries came from the immunoSEQ multiplex PCR assay. What TCRdb holds here is the immuneACCESS table cut down to in-frame rearrangements. Part of the clones is not present; checked against another copy, under half of the missing clones reflect an unresolved V gene, and the others are unexplained. In this sample the table shows around 56,000 clones, 90% of which occur a single time. Approximately 2.1% of the sample is held by the ten biggest clonotypes. This record comes from a study of T cell changes during pregnancy in multiple sclerosis (dated 2019 in TCRdb). With regard to the full study: Changes in the T cell repertoire over the course of pregnancy were examined in this study in women with multiple sclerosis.

As encoded in the germline V gene (reference sequence), CDR1 is SEHNR while CDR2 is FQNEAQ. The CDR3 covers 14 residues, taking in both the cysteine and the phenylalanine. The CDR3 DNA has 42 bases and is translated from base 1. V and J are truncated by 4 bases and 2 bases respectively, leaving an intervening sequence of 11 bases. Here the chain combines TRBV7-9 and TRBJ2-5; TRBD2 is a weak D gene call, 6 bases matching. This material consisted of peripheral blood, taken in the first trimester of pregnancy. The TCR originated in a female donor in good health, enrolled as a control in a pregnancy study. The sequenced DNA: TGTGCCAGCAGCTATCTAGCGCCGCAAGAGACCCAGTACTTC. It translates as CASSYLAPQETQYF. The CDR3, completed at both ends by the reference TRBV7-9 and TRBJ2-5 genes, gives the full variable domain DTGVSQNPRHKITKRGQNVTFRCDPISEHNRLYWYRQTLGQGPEFLTYFQNEAQLEKSRLLSDRFSAERPKGSFSTLEIQRTEQGDSAMYLCASSYLAPQETQYFGPGTRLLVL.